A selection of T cell receptor beta chains follows, all from one sample in a study of blood T cell repertoires in COVID-19. Produced via immunoSEQ multiplex PCR; TCRdb's table is partial and in-frame only. The table has fewer than 400,000 clones, about 87% seen once. The sample taken for sequencing was PBMCs or T cells enriched from blood (not recorded which). Every receptor here comes from a young woman who had recovered from COVID-19. The CDR3 runs from the conserved cysteine through the conserved F or W. The order of the fields is clone size, J gene, V gene, CDR3 length, CDR3 protein. Clone size is stated in some rows and not others, as once, few, many or a class when expanded.

NA | TRBJ2-3 | TRBV2 | 16 | CASSKPRDRYTDTQYF
NA | TRBJ2-5 | TRBV5-1 | 16 | CASSLIGQPEQETQYF
once | TRBJ1-1 | TRBV7-2 | 13 | CASSFSPNTEAFF
NA | TRBJ2-4 | TRBV5-4 | 12 | CASSIGTGVMDF
NA | TRBJ2-1 | TRBV28 | 14 | CASRAGVRDNEQFF
once | TRBJ1-6 | TRBV6-5 | 13 | CASGLGVNSPLHF
NA | TRBJ2-6 | TRBV18 | 17 | CASSWAAPSSGANVLTF
NA | TRBJ1-2 | TRBV28 | 16 | CASMGLAGGRDYGYTF
NA | TRBJ1-3 | TRBV5-1 | 13 | CASSPLTGNTIYF
NA | TRBJ2-7 | TRBV5-1 | 15 | CASSLSGRGFYEQYF
NA | TRBJ1-1 | TRBV10-3 | 17 | CAIRGVDRDLTNAEAFF
NA | TRBJ1-3 | TRBV19 | 17 | CASKGPQQFRTGNTIYF
NA | TRBJ2-2 | TRBV7-2 | 15 | CASSLWTGNTGELFF
few | TRBJ2-1 | TRBV3-1/TRBV3-2 | 17 | CASSQEFRGGPYNEQFF
NA | TRBJ2-7 | TRBV19 | 14 | CASSLRGGSVEQYF
NA | TRBJ1-2 | TRBV7-2 | 14 | CASSLGQGVSGYTF
NA | TRBJ1-1 | TRBV28 | 15 | CASLVGGRLSAEAFF
NA | TRBJ1-2 | TRBV5-1 | 13 | CASSLVAVYGYTF